This record concerns one T cell receptor (beta chain) sequence. It lacks a known antigen. No much larger clone exists at a distance of one base, and base qualities are not known. V is clipped by 4 bases and J by 6 bases, and the sequence between their germline boundaries is 18 bases long. From a lookup of the germline V gene (reference sequence), CDR1 and CDR2 are DFQATT and SNEGSKA. Including the terminal cysteine and phenylalanine, the CDR3 comprises 14 residues. The CDR3 DNA has 42 bases and is translated from base 1. The sequencing machine was an Illumina HiSeq 1500. TCRdb redid the processing of the public reads, applying fastp at Q25 and MiXCR, and retained in-frame beta chains. Rows with a matching CDR3 protein are joined into one entry that keeps the most common DNA and genes. This sample comprises 680,000 or so distinct CDR3 sequences, approximately 40% of them detected only once. The top ten clonotypes cover 2.5% to 3.5% of the sample.

This entry comes from a study of T cell repertoires in cytomegalovirus infection (dated by TCRdb to the late 2010s). About the study as a whole: The HLA type of each donor mattered for the analysis, because public TCR beta signatures pointed to carriage of CMV infection along with the matching HLA type.

Broad study findings and their caveats: The ex vivo response was dominated by HLA-C-restricted CMV-specific TCR beta clonotypes, and the single most frequent clonotype in two of eight donors was supplied by these HLA-C-restricted clonotypes. In both this cohort and an independent cohort of several hundred donors, the cumulative frequency of public TCR beta family members distinguished carriers of CMV infection plus the relevant HLA type.

The sample comprised PBMCs. In this chain, TRBV20-1 is recombined with TRBJ1-1; the D segment cannot be called with confidence. This TCR was recovered from a human donor in good health (CMV status not recorded). Some clones in this sample may be carry-over from other donors' samples. The CDR3 here reads CSAKTAGGNAEAFF. In nucleotide form, the sequence is TGCAGTGCTAAAACGGCAGGAGGTAACGCTGAAGCTTTCTTT.